The 20 T cell receptor beta chains presented below share a single source sample, sequenced in a study of blood T cells in healthy people across ages. Primed by a sample-barcoded 5' primer and a J-beta primer mix, a second PCR proceeded for 7 to 11 cycles. In TCRdb, the 5' RACE reads were re-called with MiXCR into one record per CDR3 protein. The sample records about 750,000 distinct CDR3 sequences, roughly 50% being singletons. Sample: blood. The source is a man at least 80 years old in good health.

This clonotype has only a few counts. This rearrangement joins TRBV6-4 to TRBJ2-1, with TRBD1 identical over 7 bases. The germline gives CDR1 MRHNA, CDR2 SNTAGT. This CDR3 has 13 residues. Germline trimming cut 3 bases from V and 9 bases from J; bases unmatched to any gene: 5. The CDR3 loop reads CASSDDRDGEQFF. The CDR3 region has the DNA TGTGCCAGCAGTGATGACAGGGACGGTGAGCAGTTCTTC.

The rearrangement uses TRBV20-1 and TRBJ2-5, with a tentative D call TRBD1 (5 bases). Trimming shortened V by 6 bases and J by 4 bases, and 21 bases separated the two germline ends. Germline CDR1 DFQATT, CDR2 SNEGSKA (reference sequence). This CDR3 is 15 amino acids long. This CDR3 is CSAPGARTRLETQYF. The CDR3 DNA is TGCAGTGCCCCTGGGGCCCGGACCCGGTTAGAGACCCAGTACTTC.

This chain joins TRBV4-2 and TRBJ2-1, with 8 positions matching TRBD2. The CDR3 consists of 18 residues. Looked up from germline, CDR1 is LGHNA and CDR2 is YNFKEQ. The V gene end was trimmed by 2 bases and the J gene end by 3 bases; junction bases not matched to a gene: 12. CDR3 nucleotides: TGTGCCAGCAGCCAACATCCAACAGCGGGAGTCGACTACAATGAGCAGTTCTTC. It is translated as CASSQHPTAGVDYNEQFF.

This chain uses TRBV7-2 with TRBJ2-5; 8 bases agree with TRBD1. The CDR3 has 16 residues. V shed 1 base and J 2 bases; nucleotides not matched to a gene: 6. Germline CDR1 is SGHTA and CDR2 is FQGNSA. The DNA of the CDR3 is TGTGCCAGCAGCTTAGGGGCAGGGGGCGGACAAGAGACCCAGTACTTC. Encoded protein: CASSLGAGGGQETQYF.

This chain uses TRBV4-1 with TRBJ2-4, with D perhaps matching TRBD1 or TRBD2 (5 bases each). The end of the DNA fits TRBJ2-7 better, so the J call may be wrong. This CDR3 contains 15 residues. Per the germline V gene, CDR1 is MGHRA and CDR2 is YSYEKL. CDR3 loop: CASSQAGASFYEQYF. CDR3 nucleotide sequence: TGCGCCAGCAGCCAGGCCGGGGCCTCCTTCTACGAGCAGTACTTC.

The CDR3 DNA reads as TGCGCCAGCAGCCAAGGGGAACTAGCCAAAAACATTCAGTACTTC. Its translation is CASSQGELAKNIQYF. The chain has TRBV4-1 and TRBJ2-4; D ambiguous. The CDR3 totals 15 residues. The V gene lost 1 base and the J gene lost 0 bases, with 7 bases spanning the gap. CDR1 is MGHRA, CDR2 YSYEKL, per germline.

CDR3 region: CASSPRAGTGIDTEAFF. The DNA of the CDR3 is TGTGCCAGCAGCCCCCGAGCAGGGACGGGTATAGACACTGAAGCTTTCTTT. V gene TRBV9 combines with J gene TRBJ1-1; tentatively, D is TRBD1 (5 bases). The V gene's germline CDR1 is SGDLS and CDR2 YYNGEE. The V and J ends lost 4 bases and 3 bases respectively, with 22 bases between them. This CDR3 has 17 residues.

The chain carries TRBV11-2 and TRBJ2-1; D unclear. CDR1 is SGHAT and CDR2 is FQNNGV in the germline V gene. Trimming stripped 5 bases from V and 4 bases from J, with 9 bases between. The CDR3 length is 13 residues. In DNA, the CDR3 is TGTGCCAGCAGCGTAGTCGCGTACAATGAGCAGTTCTTC. Translating it yields CASSVVAYNEQFF. Looking up the rest from reference TRBV11-2 and TRBJ2-1 gives the full variable domain: EAGVAQSPRYKIIEKRQSVAFWCNPISGHATLYWYQQILGQGPKLLIQFQNNGVVDDSQLPKDRFSAERLKGVDSTLKIQPAKLEDSAVYLCASSVVAYNEQFFGPGTRLTVL.

V gene TRBV20-1 combines with J gene TRBJ2-5; D unclear. CDR3 length equals 13 residues. Germline CDR1 and CDR2: DFQATT and SNEGSKA (reference sequence). Trimming shortened V by 7 bases and J by 1 base, and 13 bases separated the two germline ends. CDR3 sequence (DNA): TGCAGTGTATTCGTCAGGCTCCAAGAGACCCAGTACTTC. Translated: CSVFVRLQETQYF.

V gene TRBV7-8 combines with J gene TRBJ2-7, with a weak D call TRBD1 (6 bases). The CDR3 runs 16 residues. Trimming left V 7 bases short and J 0 bases short, with 19 bases between. Germline assignment: CDR1 SGHVS and CDR2 FQNEAQ. CDR3 amino acids: CASTNSPDRSSYEQYF. CDR3 DNA: TGTGCCAGCACCAATAGCCCGGACAGAAGCTCCTACGAGCAGTACTTC.

This clonotype has just a few counts. The chain couples TRBV4-2 to TRBJ2-3; the D gene is possibly TRBD1 (6 bases). V lost 3 bases, J lost 2 bases, and 9 bases lay in between. The CDR3 loop spans 14 amino acids. Per the germline V gene, CDR1 is LGHNA and CDR2 is YNFKEQ. The CDR3 region is CASSQGHTTDTQYF. CDR3 sequence (DNA): TGTGCCAGCAGCCAGGGACACACCACAGATACGCAGTATTTT.

The chain recombines TRBV6-1 with TRBJ1-4, with TRBD1 as a possible D gene (6 bases). The CDR3 length is 15 residues. Between the trimmed V and J ends, which lost 2 bases and 2 bases, there was a span of 9 bases. Germline-derived CDR1 and CDR2 are MNHNS and SASEGT. The CDR3 DNA sequence: TGTGCCAGCAGTGAATTGGGGGGCACTAATGAAAAACTGTTTTTT. Translating gives CASSELGGTNEKLFF.

This clonotype was recorded a few times. The chain combines TRBV7-2 with TRBJ2-7, with D possibly TRBD1 on 6 matching bases. The CDR3 runs 16 residues. Germline V lookup: CDR1 SGHTA, CDR2 FQGNSA. Trimming shortened V by 4 bases and J by 3 bases, and 19 bases separated the two germline ends. The CDR3 region has the DNA TGTGCCAGCAGCTCTCTGGGTGGGGGCACCTACTACGAGCAGTACTTC. As protein: CASSSLGGGTYYEQYF.

Written as DNA, the CDR3 is TGTGCCAGCAGTTTCAGTACACAAGAGACCCAGTACTTC. It encodes CASSFSTQETQYF. The rearrangement uses TRBV12-3 or TRBV12-4 and TRBJ2-5; D unresolved. This CDR3 contains 13 residues. Deletions cut 3 bases from V and 2 bases from J, with 7 bases between.

This clonotype was seen more than once but under ten times. The V call is TRBV3-1, the J call TRBJ2-7; 7 nucleotides agree with TRBD2. The CDR3 totals 14 residues. V lost 4 bases to trimming and J lost 0 bases; unmatched junction nucleotides: 3. Germline V gene lookup returns CDR1 LGHDT and CDR2 YNNKEL (reference sequence). This CDR3 reads CASSRAGSSYEQYF. DNA of the CDR3: TGTGCCAGCAGCCGAGCGGGGAGCTCCTACGAGCAGTACTTC.

This clonotype was found many times. The rearrangement links TRBV4-1 to TRBJ1-4; D gene uncertain. V lost 0 bases, J lost 7 bases, and 12 bases lay in between. The CDR3 loop spans 15 amino acids. CDR1 is MGHRA and CDR2 is YSYEKL in the germline V gene. The CDR3 DNA is TGCGCCAGCAGCCAAGATTACGAAGGGAGTGAAAAACTGTTTTTT. It codes for CASSQDYEGSEKLFF.

The J gene is TRBJ2-7, the V gene TRBV3-1, with TRBD2 identical over 9 bases. The CDR3 covers 20 residues. V gave up 0 bases and J gave up 0 bases; unmatched junction bases: 15. Germline CDR1 and CDR2: LGHDT and YNNKEL (reference sequence). The CDR3 coding sequence is TGTGCCAGCAGCCAAGAGGGCCTTCCTAGGACTAGCGCCATCTCCTACGAGCAGTACTTC. Translating it yields CASSQEGLPRTSAISYEQYF.

This clonotype has a handful of counts. This CDR3 is CASSSGEAYGSPLHF. The CDR3 nucleotides read TGTGCCAGCAGTTCAGGGGAGGCCTACGGATCACCCCTCCACTTT. The gene calls are TRBV12-3 or TRBV12-4 and TRBJ1-6; a possible D gene is TRBD1 (6 bases). The V end was cut by 4 bases, the J end by 10 bases, with 17 bases between. The CDR3 extends over 15 amino acids.

For the CDR3, the DNA is TGTGCCAGCAGTTACCAGAGCACAGATACGCAGTATTTT. Translated: CASSYQSTDTQYF. The V gene is TRBV6-2 or TRBV6-3, the J gene TRBJ2-3; D is uncertain. CDR3 length: 13 residues. V lost 2 bases and J 0 bases, leaving 3 bases between the germline ends. The germline V gene encodes CDR1 MNHEY and CDR2 SVGEGT.

The V call is TRBV5-1, the J call TRBJ2-6, with D unresolved. Germline assignment: CDR1 SGHRS and CDR2 YFSETQ. V was trimmed by 0 bases and J by 4 bases, leaving 14 bases between them. The CDR3 extends over 17 amino acids. DNA of the CDR3: TGCGCCAGCAGCTTGGGCACGGCAAGCCTGGGGGCCAACGTCCTGACTTTC. It encodes CASSLGTASLGANVLTF.